This T cell receptor beta chain was captured by sequencing in a study of cytotoxic CD8 clonotypes in ibrutinib-treated CLL. Study at large: Around 25 partial and 2 complete responses; at median approximately 68 months, about 14 remitted, roughly twelve progressed. Following a median 12 months of treatment, with a range of 6 to 36, response samples were taken. Points from the study as a whole: Pretreatment clonality was elevated relative to age-matched healthy donors and paralleled circulating CD8+ T-cell counts. Clonality increased with ibrutinib response but returned toward baseline at progression.

Trimming stripped 0 bases from V and 2 bases from J, with 13 bases between. From germline, CDR1 is MGHRA and CDR2 YSYEKL. The CDR3 contains 16 residues. About this clone: Its antigen is undetermined.

TCRdb's table, derived via immunoSEQ multiplex PCR, lists solely in-frame clones and lacks some. The table records about 130,000 clones, around three quarters of them present only once. The sample in question was PBMCs, obtained after 12 months of ibrutinib treatment. The clonotype originates from a human donor with chronic lymphocytic leukemia. The J gene is TRBJ1-1, the V gene TRBV4-1; D remains unclear. This chain's CDR3 is CASSQDYYNRNTEAFF. The CDR3 DNA follows: TGCGCCAGCAGCCAAGATTATTATAACAGAAACACTGAAGCTTTCTTT.